What follows is one T cell receptor (beta chain) and its context. Its antigen is not identified. A single record per CDR3 protein comes from TCRdb applying MiXCR to the reads. The data hold hundreds of thousands of distinct CDR3 sequences, with 20% to 30% observed a single time. This sample was taken from a study of T cell repertoires in cytomegalovirus infection. At the level of the study: Public TCR beta signatures indicated both CMV infection and matching HLA type.

Whole-study findings and limits: Ex vivo, HLA-C-restricted CMV-specific TCR beta clonotypes prevailed over the rest of the response.

This CDR3 contains 14 residues. CDR1 SQVTM and CDR2 ANQGSEA come from the germline V gene. V was cut by 6 bases and J by 4 bases, with 16 bases left in between. This chain connects TRBV29-1 to TRBJ1-3; D may be TRBD1 (6 bases). The sequenced sample was CD8+ T cells from PBMCs. The source is a human donor in good health (CMV status not recorded). Some clones in this sample may be carry-over from other donors' samples. The DNA for the CDR3 is TGCAGCGTCGTTGCGGGGGCTCGAGGAAACACCATATATTTT. As protein: CSVVAGARGNTIYF.